These T cell receptor beta chains were read from a single sample in a study of type 1 regulatory T cells. No cognate antigen is known for these TCRs. From the reads, TCRdb called clonotypes with MiXCR, one entry per CDR3 protein. This sample yields about 71,000 distinct CDR3 sequences, of which less than 25% are seen a single time; less than 10% belongs to the top ten. The material sequenced was cultured type 1 regulatory T (Tr1) cells, either the whole culture or a sorted fraction (not recorded which). The receptors were gathered from a human donor in good health. Each CDR3 is given with its conserved first and last residue. The D gene is left open where the match is weak. The listing skips clone size in some rows; elsewhere it reads once, few, many or a size class.

-,TRBV7-9,-,TRBJ2-1,TGTGCCAGCAATACCGGGACTCATGGCAATGAGCAGTTCTTC,CASNTGTHGNEQFF
-,TRBV20-1,-,TRBJ1-5,TGCAGTGCGATACAGGGTTTCACTCAGCCCCAGCATTTT,CSAIQGFTQPQHF
many,TRBV27,-,TRBJ2-5,TGTGCCAGCAGTTCTAGTGGGGAGACCCAGTACTTC,CASSSSGETQYF
-,TRBV5-1,TRBD1,TRBJ1-4,TGCGCCAGCAGCTTTACAGGGGGGAATGAAAAACTGTTTTTT,CASSFTGGNEKLFF
-,TRBV4-1,-,TRBJ1-1,TGCGCCAGCAGCCAAGAATCTCGGAGGACTGAAGCTTTCTTT,CASSQESRRTEAFF
-,TRBV7-9,-,TRBJ1-5,TGTGCCAGCAGCTTAGGGGGGAGAGGCAATCAGCCCCAGCATTTT,CASSLGGRGNQPQHF
-,TRBV14,-,TRBJ2-1,TGTGCCAGCAGCCACACCGGGGTAACCTACAATGAGCAGTTCTTC,CASSHTGVTYNEQFF
-,TRBV14,-,TRBJ1-2,TGTGCCAGCAGCAGGGACACTAACTATGGCTACACCTTC,CASSRDTNYGYTF
-,TRBV30,TRBD2,TRBJ2-5,TGTGCCTGGAGTGGAGTGCGGGAGGGCCAGGAGTACTTC,CAWSGVREGQEYF
few,TRBV12-3/TRBV12-4,TRBD1,TRBJ1-6,TGTGCCAGCAGTTCAACAGGGGGAAATTCACCCCTCCACTTT,CASSSTGGNSPLHF